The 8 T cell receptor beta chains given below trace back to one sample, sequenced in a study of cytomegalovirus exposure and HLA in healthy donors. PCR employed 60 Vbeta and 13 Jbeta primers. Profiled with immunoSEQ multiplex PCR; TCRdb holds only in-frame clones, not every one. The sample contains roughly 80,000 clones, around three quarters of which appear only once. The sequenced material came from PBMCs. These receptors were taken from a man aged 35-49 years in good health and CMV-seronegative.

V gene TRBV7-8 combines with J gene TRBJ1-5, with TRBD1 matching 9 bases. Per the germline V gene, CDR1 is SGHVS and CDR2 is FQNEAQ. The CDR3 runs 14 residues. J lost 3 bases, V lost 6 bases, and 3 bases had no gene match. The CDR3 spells CASSRTGDNQPQHF. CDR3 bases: TGTGCCAGCAGTCGGACAGGGGACAATCAGCCCCAGCATTTT.

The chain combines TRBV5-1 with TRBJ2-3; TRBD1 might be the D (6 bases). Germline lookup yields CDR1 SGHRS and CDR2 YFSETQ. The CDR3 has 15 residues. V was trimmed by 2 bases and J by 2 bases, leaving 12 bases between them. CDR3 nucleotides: TGCGCCAGCAGCTTACAAGGGGGAGACACAGATACGCAGTATTTT. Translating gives CASSLQGGDTDTQYF.

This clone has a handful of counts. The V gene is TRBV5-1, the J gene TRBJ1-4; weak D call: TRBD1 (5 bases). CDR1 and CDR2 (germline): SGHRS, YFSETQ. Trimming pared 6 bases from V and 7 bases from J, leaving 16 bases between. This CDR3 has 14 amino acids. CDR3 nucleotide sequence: TGCGCCAGCACCTCGGGGGAAAAGGGTGAAAAACTGTTTTTT. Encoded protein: CASTSGEKGEKLFF.

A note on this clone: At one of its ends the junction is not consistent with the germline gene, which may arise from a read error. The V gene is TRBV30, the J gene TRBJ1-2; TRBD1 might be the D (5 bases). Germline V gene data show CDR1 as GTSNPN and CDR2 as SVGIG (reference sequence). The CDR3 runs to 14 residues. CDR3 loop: CAWTRGAINYGYPF. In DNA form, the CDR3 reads TGTGCCTGGACTAGGGGCGCCATTAACTATGGCTACCCCTTC. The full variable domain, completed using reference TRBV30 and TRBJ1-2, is SQTIHQWPATLVQPVGSPLSLECTVEGTSNPNLYWYRQAAGRGLQLLFYSVGIGQISSEVPQNLSASRPQDRQFILSSKKLLLSDSGFYLCAWTRGAINYGYPFGSGTRLTVV.

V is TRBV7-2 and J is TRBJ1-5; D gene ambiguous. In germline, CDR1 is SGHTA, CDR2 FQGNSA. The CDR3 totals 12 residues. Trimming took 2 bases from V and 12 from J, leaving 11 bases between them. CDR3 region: CASSLSGGVQHF. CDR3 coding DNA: TGTGCCAGCAGCTTATCAGGTGGCGTCCAGCATTTT.

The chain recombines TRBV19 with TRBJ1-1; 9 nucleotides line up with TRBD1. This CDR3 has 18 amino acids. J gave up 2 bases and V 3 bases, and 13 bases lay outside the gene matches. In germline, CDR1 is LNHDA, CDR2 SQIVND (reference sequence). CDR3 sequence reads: CASSIRDRAGPYNTEAFF. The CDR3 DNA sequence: TGTGCCAGTAGTATTCGGGACAGGGCGGGCCCTTATAACACTGAAGCTTTCTTT.

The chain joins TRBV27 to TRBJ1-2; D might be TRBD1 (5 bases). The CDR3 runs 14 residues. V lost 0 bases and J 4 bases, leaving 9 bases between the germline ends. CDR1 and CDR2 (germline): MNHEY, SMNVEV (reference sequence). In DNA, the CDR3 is TGTGCCAGCAGTTTATCGGTCAGGGTCTATGGCTACACCTTC. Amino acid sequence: CASSLSVRVYGYTF.

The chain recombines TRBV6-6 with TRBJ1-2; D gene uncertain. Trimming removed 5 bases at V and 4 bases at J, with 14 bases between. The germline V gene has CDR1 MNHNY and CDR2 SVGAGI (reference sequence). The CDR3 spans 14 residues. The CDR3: CASSPTGNSYGYTF. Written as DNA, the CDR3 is TGTGCCAGCAGTCCTACCGGGAACAGCTATGGCTACACCTTC.